This T cell receptor beta chain was captured in a study of T cells after yellow fever vaccination. Study details: Fractions containing few cells were prepared with SMART-Seq v4 Ultra Low Input. Broader study findings: The secondary response was weaker, and its peak arrived faster, on day 5 versus 15. Post-booster samples contained most primary-vaccination clones (around 95% CD4, about 90% CD8).

This clonotype was picked up many times. No antigen is known for it. Germline V CDR1 and CDR2: GTSNPN, SVGIG (reference sequence). The CDR3 has 12 amino acids. V dropped 2 bases and J dropped 2 bases, with 6 bases sitting between them. A process of 5'RACE template switching, which added a universal primer site and UMIs, was used to make TCR cDNA. MiXCR, run by TCRdb on the 5' RACE reads, gives a single entry per CDR3 protein. This sample has about 300,000 distinct CDR3 sequences, with around 10% found just once. Specimen: CD4+ T cells sorted from PBMCs, collected 5 days after the yellow fever booster vaccination. This TCR came from a man in his late teens or twenties who received the YFV17D yellow fever vaccine. V usage is TRBV30 and J usage is TRBJ1-2, with a weak D call TRBD1 (6 bases). This CDR3 is CAWSTGNYGYTF. Written as DNA, the CDR3 is TGTGCCTGGAGTACAGGGAACTATGGCTACACCTTC.